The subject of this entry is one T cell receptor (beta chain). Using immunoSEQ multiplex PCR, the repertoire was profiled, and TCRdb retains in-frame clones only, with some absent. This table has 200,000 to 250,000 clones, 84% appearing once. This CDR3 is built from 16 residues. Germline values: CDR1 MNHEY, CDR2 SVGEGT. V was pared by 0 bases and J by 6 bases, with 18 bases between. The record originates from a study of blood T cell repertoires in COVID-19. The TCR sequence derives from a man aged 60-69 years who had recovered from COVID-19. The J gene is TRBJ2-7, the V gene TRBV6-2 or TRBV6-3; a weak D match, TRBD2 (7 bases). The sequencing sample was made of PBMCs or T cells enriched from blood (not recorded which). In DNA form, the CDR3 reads TGTGCCAGCAGTTACTCGAACTGGGGGCAGCGGGGCGAGCAGTACTTC. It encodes CASSYSNWGQRGEQYF.